This T cell receptor beta chain was recovered during a study of T-cell reconstitution after alpha-beta-depleted transplantation in children. Study-wide results and limits: T-cell numbers and diversity one year post-transplant derived largely from freshly generated T cells. From surviving recipient T cells and thymic progenitors came the high day-60 TCRbeta diversity observed in some patients.

Worth noting for this clonotype: As yet, its antigen is unknown.

The V and J ends lost 3 bases and 2 bases respectively, with 14 bases between them. The CDR3 length is 15 residues. Germline loops: CDR1 SGHTA, CDR2 FQGNSA. Preparation of the TCRbeta library was carried out with unique molecular identifiers. MiXCR, run by TCRdb on the PCR reads, gives a single entry per CDR3 protein. The sample includes around 670,000 distinct CDR3 sequences, about 12% seen only once; the top ten take about 0.79%. The TCR sequence derives from a girl between 2 and 10 years old with congenital amegakaryocytic thrombocytopenia, due to receive a stem cell transplant. The chain combines TRBV7-2 with TRBJ2-7, with a weak D call TRBD2 (6 bases). The sample was PBMCs, taken before TCRalphabeta/CD19-depleted stem cell transplant. In nucleotides, the CDR3 is TGTGCCAGCAGCTTTATAAGGACTAAAGCCTACGAGCAGTACTTC. Translated, it gives CASSFIRTKAYEQYF.